A single sample gave rise to the 5 T cell receptor beta chains below, sequenced in a study of shared clonotypes between healthy human individuals. TCRdb's table, derived via immunoSEQ multiplex PCR, lists solely in-frame clones and lacks some. The repertoire consists of roughly 2 million clones, with approximately 95% occurring once and the leading ten covering more than 0.1%. Source material: naive CD4+ T cells sorted from blood. Subset denoted: CD45RA+ positively selected. These receptors were obtained from a young man in good health.

The DNA for the CDR3 is TGTGCCAGCAGGGGTGGAGGGGGCGAGGACAATGAGCAGTTCTTC. This codes for CASRGGGGEDNEQFF. The V and J genes are TRBV27 and TRBJ2-1; possibly TRBD1 for D (7 bases). Germline V lookup: CDR1 MNHEY, CDR2 SMNVEV (reference sequence). V was shortened by 6 bases and J by 5 bases, with 17 bases between the two germline ends. This CDR3 spans 15 amino acids.

The chain carries TRBV1 and TRBJ2-7; TRBD2 is the table's D call, not checked against the DNA. TRBV1 has pseudogene status. CDR3 length equals 13 residues. In DNA form, the CDR3 reads TGCACCAGCCCCGGGAGGGCCTGGTACGAGCAGTACTTC. This encodes CTSPGRAWYEQYF.

This clone was picked up one time. The V call is TRBV10-3, the J call TRBJ2-7; TRBD2 agrees at 15 bases. The J segment lost 2 bases and the V segment lost 5 bases, leaving 4 bases of the junction unmatched. This CDR3 is built from 16 residues. Germline loops: CDR1 ENHRY, CDR2 SYGVKD. The CDR3 protein is CAISRTSGGATYEQYF. In nucleotides, the CDR3 is TGTGCCATCAGTCGGACTAGCGGGGGGGCGACCTACGAGCAGTACTTC.

V and J are TRBV5-4 and TRBJ2-5, with 7 bases that match TRBD2. The CDR3 sequence is 15 residues long. The V gene end was trimmed by 4 bases and the J gene end by 5 bases; junction bases not matched to a gene: 11. Germline V lookup: CDR1 SGHNT, CDR2 YYREEE (reference sequence). This CDR3 reads CASSASRAGMETQYF. CDR3 bases: TGTGCCAGCAGCGCCTCTCGAGCGGGGATGGAGACCCAGTACTTC.

The rearrangement joins TRBV5-6 to TRBJ2-3; 11 bases map to TRBD2. This CDR3 region has 17 residues. Germline V gene lookup returns CDR1 SGHDT and CDR2 YYEEEE. With 4 bases clipped from V and 9 bases from J, the junction kept 16 bases outside the gene matches. CDR3 residues: CASSQSGRGLAGGTQYF. The CDR3 region has the DNA TGTGCCAGCAGCCAATCGGGGCGAGGACTAGCGGGTGGAACGCAGTATTTT.